This is a list of T cell receptor beta chains from one sample in a study of control samples from healthy donors and cancer patients. The protocol was immunoSEQ multiplex PCR, while the TCRdb copy is restricted to in-frame clones and leaves out a portion. The sample has some 94,000 clones; roughly nine tenths are singletons. The sequencing sample was made of PBMCs. These receptors all stem from a woman in her fifties or sixties with colorectal cancer. CDR3s include the opening cysteine and the closing phenylalanine or tryptophan. Fields, in order: clone size, V gene, D gene, J gene, CDR3 DNA, CDR3 protein. The D gene is left open where the match is weak. Only some rows state a clone size, as once, few, many or a class for expanded clones.

>-|TRBV15|TRBD2|TRBJ2-5
TGTGCCACCAGCAGAGGTGGGACTAGCATGCAGACCCAGTACTTC
CATSRGGTSMQTQYF
>-|TRBV27|TRBD1|TRBJ2-2
TGTGCCAGCAGTTTCTTAAAGACAGGGGGGACCGGGGAGCTGTTTTTT
CASSFLKTGGTGELFF
>-|TRBV24-1|-|TRBJ1-1
TGTGCCACCACATACGGGGAAAGTACTGAAGCTTTCTTT
CATTYGESTEAFF
>-|TRBV19|-|TRBJ2-3
TGTGCCACCTGGACTGAGTTAGGAGATACGCAGTATTTT
CATWTELGDTQYF
>few|TRBV19|TRBD1|TRBJ2-5
TGTGCCAGTGGACAGGGTCAAGAGACCCAGTACTTC
CASGQGQETQYF
>once|TRBV6-6|TRBD1|TRBJ1-2
TGTGCCAGCAGAGAGACCGCGGGACAGAGTAACTATGGCTACACCTTC
CASRETAGQSNYGYTF
>-|TRBV5-1|TRBD1|TRBJ2-3
TGCGCCAGCAGCCCAACCTTGGGACAGGGAAGGGAATCAGATACGCAGTATTTT
CASSPTLGQGRESDTQYF
>few|TRBV18|-|TRBJ1-1
TGTGCCAGCTCACCCGGGGAACTGAACACTGAAGCTTTCTTT
CASSPGELNTEAFF
>-|TRBV30|-|TRBJ2-2
TGTGCCTGGAGTGTATGGCAGGGGGAGCTGTTTTTT
CAWSVWQGELFF
>-|TRBV10-3|TRBD2|TRBJ2-1
TGTGCCATCAGTGGGACTAGCGGGGGCCTCTACAATGAGCAGTTCTTC
CAISGTSGGLYNEQFF
>-|TRBV4-1|-|TRBJ1-6
TGCGCCAGCCGCCGAGGTGCTTCGGATTCACCCCTCCACTTT
CASRRGASDSPLHF
>-|TRBV6-6|-|TRBJ1-6
TGTGCCAGCAGTTACAGCTCCTATAATTCACCCCTCCACTTT
CASSYSSYNSPLHF
>-|TRBV25-1|TRBD1|TRBJ2-3
TGTGCCAGCAGTGAGGGACAGGGCATCACAGATACGCAGTATTTT
CASSEGQGITDTQYF
>-|TRBV2|-|TRBJ2-3
TGTGCCAGCAGGGACTACATCCCAGATACGCAGTATTTT
CASRDYIPDTQYF
>once|TRBV10-3|-|TRBJ1-2
TGTGCCATCAGTCAGTCGGCAGGGTCTAACTATGGCTACACCTTC
CAISQSAGSNYGYTF
>-|TRBV6-5|-|TRBJ1-6
TGTGCCAGCAGCCAGACAGCGTATAATTCACCCCTCCACTTT
CASSQTAYNSPLHF
>-|TRBV10-3|-|TRBJ1-2
TGTGCCATCAGTGAGTCGGGTTCTTTACTTACAGAGATAAACTATGGCTACACCTTC
CAISESGSLLTEINYGYTF
>-|TRBV10-3|-|TRBJ1-6
TGTGCCATCTCCGAGCAGGGAGACTCACCCCTCCACTTT
CAISEQGDSPLHF
>-|TRBV6-2/TRBV6-3|-|TRBJ1-6
TGTGCCAGCAGTCCGGACAACTCCTATAATTCACCCCTCCACTTT
CASSPDNSYNSPLHF